The 17 T cell receptor beta chains reported below all come from one sample, sequenced in a study of T cells in Graves' hyperthyroidism and ophthalmopathy. What was amplified from RNA transcripts were TCR beta CDR3 regions. RT-PCR in the first round (using the HTBI primer set) targeted the TCR CDR3. TCRdb processed the multiplex PCR reads anew with MiXCR; each CDR3 protein has one entry. Of over 300,000 distinct CDR3 sequences listed, roughly 13% were seen once; the top ten hold approximately 35%. Sequences were obtained from blood. The receptors were gathered from a woman aged 40 to 50 with Graves' ophthalmopathy.

This clonotype was seen repeatedly, ten times or more. The V and J genes are TRBV9 and TRBJ2-1, with 10 bases fitting TRBD2. Germline CDR1 is SGDLS and CDR2 is YYNGEE. V lost 3 bases and J lost 8; bases outside the gene matches: 8. The length of the CDR3 is 15 residues. CDR3 region: CASSGLAGIAHEQFF. The CDR3 coding sequence is TGTGCCAGCAGCGGACTAGCGGGTATAGCCCATGAGCAGTTCTTC.

This clonotype was counted at least ten times. The rearrangement joins TRBV3-1 to TRBJ2-3; D is unclear. Germline assignment: CDR1 LGHDT and CDR2 YNNKEL (reference sequence). The CDR3 spans 15 residues. V lost 4 bases and J 2 bases, leaving 13 bases between the germline ends. The CDR3, as DNA: TGTGCCAGCAGCCGAAACCTTGTTTCCACAGATACGCAGTATTTT. Amino acids: CASSRNLVSTDTQYF.

V gene TRBV20-1 combines with J gene TRBJ1-2, with 8 bases matching TRBD1. V was clipped by 5 bases and J by 4 bases; unmatched bases: 6. The CDR3 covers 13 residues. CDR1 is DFQATT and CDR2 is SNEGSKA in the germline V gene (reference sequence). The CDR3 DNA reads as TGCAGTGCTGCTCCGGGACAGGTCTATGGCTACACCTTC. It yields the protein CSAAPGQVYGYTF.

This clonotype appeared many times. The chain recombines TRBV15 with TRBJ1-2; possible D gene TRBD1, 6 bases. CDR3 size: 13 residues. CDR1 LNHNV and CDR2 YYDKDF come from the germline V gene (reference sequence). Trimming took off 5 bases at V and 3 bases at J, with 10 bases between the two ends. The CDR3 loop reads CATSEGGHYGYTF. CDR3 nucleotides: TGTGCCACCAGCGAAGGGGGGCACTATGGCTACACCTTC.

In regard to this clonotype: Relative to the germline gene, one junction end is altered; a read error may explain this. The chain recombines TRBV7-8 with TRBJ2-2, with D possibly TRBD1 on 6 matching bases. Germline CDR1 reads SGHVS; CDR2 reads FQNEAQ. The CDR3 contains 18 residues. CDR3 bases: TGTGCCAGCAGCTTAGAATCCTGGGGGCGAGGGAACGCCGGGGAGCTGTTTTTT. It translates to CASSLESWGRGNAGELFF.

This clonotype was seen many times. This chain joins TRBV6-1 and TRBJ2-7; 9 nucleotides match TRBD2. The CDR3 spans 15 residues. J gave up 2 bases and V 5 bases, and 7 bases lay outside the gene matches. Germline V gene data show CDR1 as MNHNS and CDR2 as SASEGT. In DNA, the CDR3 is TGTGCCAGCAGTTATGGGCTAGCGGGACCCTACGAGCAGTACTTC. Translated: CASSYGLAGPYEQYF.

Many counts were recorded for this clonotype. V and J are TRBV7-2 and TRBJ2-5; no reliable D call. Germline CDR1 SGHTA, CDR2 FQGNSA. CDR3 length: 13 amino acids. Trimming removed 5 bases from V and 2 bases from J, with 9 bases in between. The CDR3: CASSVIIQETQYF. The DNA for the CDR3 is TGTGCCAGCAGCGTTATTATTCAAGAGACCCAGTACTTC.

The table lists this clonotype with a few counts. The chain combines TRBV7-8 with TRBJ1-4, with TRBD1 as a possible D gene (5 bases). Deletions cut 5 bases from V and 4 bases from J, with 11 bases between. Germline values: CDR1 SGHVS, CDR2 FQNEAQ. CDR3 size: 14 residues. For the CDR3, the DNA is TGTGCCAGCAGCCCGGGGGTTGGTAATGAAAAACTGTTTTTT. This gives the protein CASSPGVGNEKLFF. The whole variable domain, filled in from reference TRBV7-8 and TRBJ1-4, reads GAGVSQSPRYKVAKRGQDVALRCDPISGHVSLFWYQQALGQGPEFLTYFQNEAQLDKSGLPSDRFFAERPEGSVSTLKIQRTQQEDSAVYLCASSPGVGNEKLFFGSGTQLSVL.

The table lists this clonotype with many counts. This chain connects TRBV6-5 to TRBJ2-3; D may be TRBD2 (6 bases). V gave up 2 bases and J gave up 3 bases, with 24 bases separating them. CDR1 is MNHEY, CDR2 SVGAGI, per germline. The CDR3 length is 19 residues. CDR3 region: CASSYRPPRVGGRTDTQYF. Here the CDR3 DNA reads TGTGCCAGCAGTTACCGCCCCCCTCGGGTGGGAGGTAGGACAGATACGCAGTATTTT.

The chain joins TRBV7-9 to TRBJ1-3; no clear D. V was pared by 1 base and J by 0 bases, with 10 bases between. Germline CDR1 is SEHNR and CDR2 is FQNEAQ (reference sequence). The length of the CDR3 is 16 residues. The CDR3 protein is CASSLVGSLSGNTIYF. As DNA, the CDR3 is TGTGCCAGCAGCTTAGTTGGCAGCCTCTCTGGAAACACCATATATTTT. Full variable domain (remainder filled in from reference TRBV7-9 and TRBJ1-3): DTGVSQNPRHKITKRGQNVTFRCDPISEHNRLYWYRQTLGQGPEFLTYFQNEAQLEKSRLLSDRFSAERPKGSFSTLEIQRTEQGDSAMYLCASSLVGSLSGNTIYFGEGSWLTVV.

This clonotype was observed at least ten times. This sequence joins TRBV28 and TRBJ2-5, with D uncertain. V lost 6 bases and J 10 bases, leaving 15 bases between the germline ends. Germline CDR1 MDHEN, CDR2 SYDVKM. The CDR3 runs to 12 residues. This CDR3 reads CASSPSRPFQYF. CDR3 DNA: TGTGCCAGCAGCCCATCTCGGCCCTTCCAGTACTTC.

This clonotype has ten or more counts. The chain joins TRBV6-9 to TRBJ2-1; TRBD2 aligns across 14 bases. V dropped 6 bases and J dropped 10; count of bases not matched to a gene: 20. The CDR3 is made up of 19 amino acids. Per the germline V gene, CDR1 is MNHGY and CDR2 is SVAAGI. CDR3 DNA sequence: TGTGCCAGCAGCCCGACTAGCGGGAGGGCCAAGCTATATCTGTTCGAGCAGTTCTTC. Amino acid sequence: CASSPTSGRAKLYLFEQFF.

In its sample, this clonotype was seen many times. The chain combines TRBV10-3 with TRBJ1-1; D perhaps matches TRBD1 (5 bases). Germline CDR1 and CDR2: ENHRY and SYGVKD. The CDR3 runs 11 residues. V lost 6 bases and J lost 10, with 12 bases in between. DNA for the CDR3: TGTGCCATCAGAGACAGTAATTCAGCTTTCTTT. Residues: CAIRDSNSAFF.

This clonotype has ten or more counts. J is TRBJ1-5 and V is TRBV18; unclear D gene. CDR1 is KGHSH and CDR2 is LQKENI in the germline V gene. Between the trimmed V and J ends, which lost 5 bases and 3 bases, there was a span of 8 bases. There are 13 residues in the CDR3. The CDR3 nucleotides are TGTGCCAGCTCAATGGGGATCAATCAGCCCCAGCATTTT. Translation gives CASSMGINQPQHF.

This clonotype was counted many times. The V call is TRBV12-3 or TRBV12-4, the J call TRBJ2-3; TRBD2 is a possible D gene (6 bases). V dropped 0 bases and J dropped 5 bases, with 6 bases sitting between them. CDR3 size: 13 residues. CDR3 protein: CASSLAGGDTQYF. The CDR3 bases are TGTGCCAGCAGTTTAGCGGGGGGAGATACGCAGTATTTT.

The chain combines TRBV6-1 with TRBJ2-3; D is uncertain. This CDR3 contains 14 residues. V lost 1 base, J lost 3 bases, and 8 bases lay in between. The V gene's germline CDR1 is MNHNS and CDR2 SASEGT. The CDR3 loop reads CASSEGVMTDTQYF. CDR3 DNA: TGTGCCAGCAGTGAAGGGGTGATGACAGATACGCAGTATTTT.

The chain carries TRBV4-1 and TRBJ2-7; D may be TRBD2 (8 bases). The length of the CDR3 is 19 residues. V lost 1 base and J 0 bases, leaving 22 bases between the germline ends. Germline loops: CDR1 MGHRA, CDR2 YSYEKL. CDR3 in amino acids: CASSQAVDRISGSSYEQYF. The DNA of the CDR3 is TGCGCCAGCAGCCAAGCTGTGGACAGGATCAGCGGGAGCTCCTACGAGCAGTACTTC.